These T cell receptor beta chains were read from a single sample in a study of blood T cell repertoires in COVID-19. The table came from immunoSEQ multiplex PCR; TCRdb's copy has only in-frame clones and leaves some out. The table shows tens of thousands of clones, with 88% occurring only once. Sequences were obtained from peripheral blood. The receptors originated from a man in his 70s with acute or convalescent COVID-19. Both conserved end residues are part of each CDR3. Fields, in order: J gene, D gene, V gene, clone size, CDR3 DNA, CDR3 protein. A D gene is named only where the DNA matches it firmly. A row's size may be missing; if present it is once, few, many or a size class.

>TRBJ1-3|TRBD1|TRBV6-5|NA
TGTGCCAGCAAGAGACAGGGGGAAGGTGGAAACACCATATATTTT
CASKRQGEGGNTIYF
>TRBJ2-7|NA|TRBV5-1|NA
TGCGCCAGCAGAGCGGGCGGCAGATCAGGGGGAGCCGACGAGCAGTACTTC
CASRAGGRSGGADEQYF
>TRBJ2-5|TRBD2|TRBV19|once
TGTGCCAGTACAGGACTCAGCGGGGGTTGGGAGACCCAGTACTTC
CASTGLSGGWETQYF
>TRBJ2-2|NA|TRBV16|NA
TGTGCCAGCAGCCAACAGGGTAGCACCGGGGGGCTGTTTTTT
CASSQQGSTGGLFF
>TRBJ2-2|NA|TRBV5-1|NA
TGCGCCAGCAGCTTTCAGGGTGTGGACACCGGGGAGCTGTTTTTT
CASSFQGVDTGELFF
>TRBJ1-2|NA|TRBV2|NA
TGTGCCAGCAGTCCCCACCGAGGAGGGGATTATAACTATGGCTACACCTTC
CASSPHRGGDYNYGYTF
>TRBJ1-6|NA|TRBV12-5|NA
TGTGCTAGTGGTTTGGTACGTGCCGGGTCACCCTCCTATAATTCACCCCTCCACTTT
CASGLVRAGSPSYNSPLHF
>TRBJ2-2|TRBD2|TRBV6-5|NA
TGTGCCAGCAACGACGGGGGGGCAGGAACCGGGGAGCTGTTTTTT
CASNDGGAGTGELFF
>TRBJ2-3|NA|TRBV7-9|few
TGTGCCGGGGGGACAGCTAGCACAGATACGCAGTATTTT
CAGGTASTDTQYF
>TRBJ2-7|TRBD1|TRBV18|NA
TGTGCCAGCTCACCGGGACAGGGTACCTACGAGCAGTACTTC
CASSPGQGTYEQYF
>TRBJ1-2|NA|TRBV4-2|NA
TGTGCCAGCAGCCAAGGGGGGGGTCTTGGCTACACCTTC
CASSQGGGLGYTF
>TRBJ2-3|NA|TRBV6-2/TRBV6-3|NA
TGTGCCAGCAGTAGGTCGAGCGCTCCAACAGATACGCAGTATTTT
CASSRSSAPTDTQYF
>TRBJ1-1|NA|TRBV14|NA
TGTGCCAGCAGCCTCCAGGGGCAGACTGAAGCTTTCTTT
CASSLQGQTEAFF
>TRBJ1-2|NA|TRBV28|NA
TGTGCCAGCAGAGGGGGATTCGACTATGGCTACACCTTC
CASRGGFDYGYTF
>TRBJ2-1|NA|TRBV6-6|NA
TGTGCCAGCAGCCCCCCGCGGAGCTCCTACAATGAGCAGTTCTTC
CASSPPRSSYNEQFF
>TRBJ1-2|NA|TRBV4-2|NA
TGTGCCAGCAACCGAGGAGGTCTCTATGGCTACACCTTC
CASNRGGLYGYTF
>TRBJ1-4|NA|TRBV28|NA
TGTGCCAGCAGTTTGGCGGCCCGCGAAAAACTGTTTTTT
CASSLAAREKLFF
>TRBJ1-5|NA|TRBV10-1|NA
TGCGCCAGCAGTGAAACACAGTATAGCAATCAGCCCCAGCATTTT
CASSETQYSNQPQHF
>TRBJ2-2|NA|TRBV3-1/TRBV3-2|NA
TGTGCCAGCAGCCAAGTAGTAGGGGCGGCCGGGGAGCTGTTTTTT
CASSQVVGAAGELFF
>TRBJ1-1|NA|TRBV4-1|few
TGCGCCAGCAGCCAAGCCCAGGGGTTCACTGAAGCTTTCTTT
CASSQAQGFTEAFF
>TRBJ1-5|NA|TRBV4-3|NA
TGCGCCAGCAGCCAAGAACGGGGCAATCAGCCCCAGCATTTT
CASSQERGNQPQHF
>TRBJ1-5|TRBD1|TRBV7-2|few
TGTGCCAGCAGCTACGACAGGGCCGATCAGCCCCAGCATTTT
CASSYDRADQPQHF
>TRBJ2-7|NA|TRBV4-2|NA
TGTGCCAGCAGCCAAGTCCAGGGGTACGAGCAGTACTTC
CASSQVQGYEQYF
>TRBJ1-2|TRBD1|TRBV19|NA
TGTGCCAGTGGCCCCGCAGGGGGCCGGTGGCATTATGGCTACACCTTC
CASGPAGGRWHYGYTF
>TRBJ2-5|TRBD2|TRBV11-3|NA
TGTGCCAGCAGTTATGGGACTAGCGGGGGGGAGACCCAGTACTTC
CASSYGTSGGETQYF
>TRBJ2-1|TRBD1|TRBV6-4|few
TGTGCCAGCAGTGACTCGGCAGGGGGCTACAATGAGCAGTTCTTC
CASSDSAGGYNEQFF
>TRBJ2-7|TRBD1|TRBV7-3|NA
TGTGCCAGCAGCCTCCGACAGGGGCAAATTGGCGAGCAGTACTTC
CASSLRQGQIGEQYF
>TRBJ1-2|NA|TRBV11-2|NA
TGTGCCAGCAGCTTAGTTCAGGGGCTCTATGGCTACACCTTC
CASSLVQGLYGYTF
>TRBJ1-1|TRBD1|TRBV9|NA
TGTGCCAGCGGGACAGGGGTGGACACTGAAGCTTTCTTT
CASGTGVDTEAFF
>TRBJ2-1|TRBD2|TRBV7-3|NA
TGTGCCAGCAGCCAGGGGCTAGCGGGGACACGTGAGCAGTTCTTC
CASSQGLAGTREQFF
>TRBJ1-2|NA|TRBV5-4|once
TGTGCCAGCAGCTTAGACAGTTACGACTATGGCTACACCTTC
CASSLDSYDYGYTF